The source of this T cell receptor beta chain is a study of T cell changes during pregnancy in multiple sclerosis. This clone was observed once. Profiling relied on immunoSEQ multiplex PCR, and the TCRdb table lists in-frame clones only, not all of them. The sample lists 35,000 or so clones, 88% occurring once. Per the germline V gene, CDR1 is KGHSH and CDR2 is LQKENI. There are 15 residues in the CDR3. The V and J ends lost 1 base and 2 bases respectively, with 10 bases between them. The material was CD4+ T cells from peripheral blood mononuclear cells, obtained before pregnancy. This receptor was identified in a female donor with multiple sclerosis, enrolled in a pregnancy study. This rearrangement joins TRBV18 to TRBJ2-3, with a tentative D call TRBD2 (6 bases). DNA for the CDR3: TGTGCCAGCTCACCACTAGGAGGGGTCACAGATACGCAGTATTTT. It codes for CASSPLGGVTDTQYF.